The next 25 T cell receptor beta chains were all read from a single sample in a study of T-cell reconstitution after alpha-beta-depleted transplantation in children. The authors prepared the TCRbeta library with unique molecular identifiers. TCRdb used MiXCR to reprocess the PCR reads, holding one entry per CDR3 protein. The sample has 73,000 or so distinct CDR3 sequences; 4.9% are singletons. This sample comprised PBMCs, mostly from graft donor cells, obtained 180 days after TCRalphabeta/CD19-depleted stem cell transplant. The receptors derive from a boy under two years old who had a stem cell transplant for acute myeloid leukemia, so the T cells may come from the graft donor.

This clonotype was picked up many times. The V call is TRBV20-1, the J call TRBJ2-5; D possibly corresponds to TRBD1 (5 bases). CDR3 size: 14 residues. The germline gives CDR1 DFQATT, CDR2 SNEGSKA (reference sequence). Trimming removed 2 bases from V and 2 bases from J, with 12 bases in between. This CDR3 is CSARLTGYQETQYF. The CDR3 DNA is TGCAGTGCTAGACTTACAGGATATCAAGAGACCCAGTACTTC.

This clonotype appeared a few times. J is TRBJ1-1 and V is TRBV30; TRBD1 matches 8 bases. Germline V gives CDR1 GTSNPN, CDR2 SVGIG (reference sequence). There are 14 residues in the CDR3. V lost 1 base, J lost 1 base, and 2 bases stayed unmatched. CDR3 loop: CAWSADRANTEAFF. CDR3 in DNA: TGTGCCTGGAGTGCGGACAGGGCGAACACTGAAGCTTTCTTT.

This clonotype was observed a few times. As DNA, the CDR3 is TGTGCCAGCTCACCGAGAGGGGCGAACACCGGGGAGCTGTTTTTT. Translating gives CASSPRGANTGELFF. The chain employs TRBV18 and TRBJ2-2; either TRBD1 or TRBD2 may supply D (5 bases each). Germline CDR1 and CDR2: KGHSH and LQKENI. Trimming took off 3 bases at V and 0 bases at J, with 8 bases between the two ends. This CDR3 region has 15 residues.

This clonotype showed up many times. V is TRBV9 and J is TRBJ2-7; D gene unclear. V dropped 1 base and J dropped 6 bases, with 11 bases sitting between them. Germline lookup yields CDR1 SGDLS and CDR2 YYNGEE. The CDR3 loop spans 13 amino acids. This CDR3 is CASSVQFTGEQYF. The CDR3 region has the DNA TGTGCCAGCAGCGTACAGTTCACCGGCGAGCAGTACTTC.

This clonotype was counted ten times or more. The chain carries TRBV14 and TRBJ1-1, with 7 nucleotides matching TRBD1. Germline V gives CDR1 SGHDN, CDR2 FVKESK. CDR3 length: 13 amino acids. V lost 0 bases to trimming and J lost 10 bases; unmatched junction nucleotides: 5. CDR3: CASSQDIDRVAFF. In nucleotides, the CDR3 is TGTGCCAGCAGCCAAGATATCGACAGGGTAGCTTTCTTT. Supplemented by reference TRBV14 and TRBJ1-1, the full variable domain reads EAGVTQFPSHSVIEKGQTVTLRCDPISGHDNLYWYRRVMGKEIKFLLHFVKESKQDESGMPNNRFLAERTGGTYSTLKVQPAELEDSGVYFCASSQDIDRVAFFGQGTRLTVV.

This clonotype was found many times. This chain links TRBV3-1 with TRBJ2-5; D remains ambiguous. CDR3 size: 13 residues. Germline CDR1 and CDR2: LGHDT and YNNKEL (reference sequence). V lost 1 base to trimming and J lost 2 bases, with 5 bases between them. In DNA, the CDR3 is TGTGCCAGCAGCCAAGGACATCAAGAGACCCAGTACTTC. Translating gives CASSQGHQETQYF.

The rearrangement joins TRBV9 to TRBJ2-7, with a possible D match to TRBD2 (6 bases). From germline, CDR1 is SGDLS and CDR2 YYNGEE. The CDR3 runs to 14 residues. V lost 2 bases to trimming and J lost 7 bases, with 16 bases between them. The CDR3 is CASSVDGTPGEQYF. In DNA, the CDR3 is TGTGCCAGCAGCGTCGACGGGACTCCTGGTGAGCAGTACTTC.

The sample holds many counts of this clonotype. The genes are TRBV15 and TRBJ2-7, with D perhaps TRBD1 or TRBD2 (5 bases each). Germline CDR1 and CDR2: LNHNV and YYDKDF (reference sequence). The germline V and J ends were trimmed by 5 bases and 3 bases, with 11 bases remaining between them. The CDR3 extends over 13 amino acids. Here the CDR3 reads CATSSRDLYEQYF. The CDR3, as DNA: TGTGCCACCAGCTCCCGGGACCTCTACGAGCAGTACTTC.

This clonotype has ten or more counts. The genes are TRBV12-3 or TRBV12-4 and TRBJ2-7; 8 bases fit TRBD1. V dropped 3 bases and J dropped 2; count of bases not matched to a gene: 0. This CDR3 is 13 amino acids long. CDR3 loop: CASSLDRAYEQYV. In DNA, the CDR3 is TGTGCCAGCAGTTTGGACAGGGCCTACGAGCAGTACGTC.

This clonotype was counted many times. The V call is TRBV4-1, the J call TRBJ2-1; perhaps TRBD1 as D (5 bases). This CDR3 has 19 residues. V shed 0 bases and J shed 3 bases, with 21 bases lying between them. The germline gives CDR1 MGHRA, CDR2 YSYEKL. CDR3: CASSQDPDRASHNYNEQFF. CDR3 nucleotides: TGCGCCAGCAGCCAAGATCCTGACAGAGCCTCCCATAACTACAATGAGCAGTTCTTC.

This clonotype was detected only a few times. The chain employs TRBV12-5 and TRBJ1-4; perhaps TRBD1 as D (6 bases). Trimming took 7 bases from V and 6 from J, leaving 15 bases between them. The CDR3 runs 14 residues. Germline lookup yields CDR1 LGHNT and CDR2 FRNRAP. CDR3 protein: CASAPTGYYEKLFF. In DNA, the CDR3 is TGTGCTAGTGCCCCAACAGGGTACTATGAAAAACTGTTTTTT.

CDR3 sequence: CASSEARALGLGKNIQYF. The CDR3 nucleotides read TGTGCCAGCAGTGAAGCCCGGGCTCTGGGGCTAGGCAAAAACATTCAGTACTTC. The V call is TRBV6-1, the J call TRBJ2-4; maybe TRBD1 (5 bases). The CDR3 runs to 18 residues. Trimming took 0 bases from V and 3 from J, leaving 18 bases between them. Germline V CDR1 and CDR2: MNHNS, SASEGT.

This clonotype was seen many times. V gene TRBV30 combines with J gene TRBJ1-4; the D is unclear. The CDR3 spans 13 residues. Per germline, CDR1 GTSNPN and CDR2 SVGIG (reference sequence). Between the trimmed V and J ends, which lost 3 bases and 0 bases, there was a span of 5 bases. The CDR3 coding sequence is TGTGCCTGGAGCACCGCAACTAATGAAAAACTGTTTTTT. This translates into CAWSTATNEKLFF.

This clonotype was seen ten or more times. The chain carries TRBV12-3 or TRBV12-4 and TRBJ1-2; 9 bases map to TRBD1. With V trimmed by 5 bases and J by 2 bases, 9 bases remained unmatched. The CDR3 loop spans 16 amino acids. For the CDR3, the DNA is TGTGCCAGCAGTACCCATAACAGGGGGCGCAACTATGGCTACACCTTC. This codes for CASSTHNRGRNYGYTF.

This clonotype has at least ten counts. The genes are TRBV5-6 and TRBJ1-2, with TRBD1 identical over 7 bases. V trimming: 2 bases; J trimming: 8 bases; junction bases outside the gene matches: 6. CDR1 is SGHDT and CDR2 is YYEEEE in the germline V gene. This CDR3 region has 13 residues. Here the CDR3 reads CASSLGGGEGYTF. As DNA, the CDR3 is TGTGCCAGCAGCTTAGGAGGGGGCGAAGGCTACACCTTC.

This clonotype occurred many times. The rearrangement joins TRBV20-1 to TRBJ2-1, with a possible D match to TRBD1 (5 bases). V lost 1 base to trimming and J lost 6 bases, with 22 bases between them. Germline lookup yields CDR1 DFQATT and CDR2 SNEGSKA (reference sequence). The CDR3 runs 17 residues. DNA for the CDR3: TGCAGTGCTAGAGGTCCCCCCGCAGGGCCCCTGTTCAATGAGCAGTTCTTC. Amino acid sequence: CSARGPPAGPLFNEQFF.

This clonotype was recorded many times. The V call is TRBV18, the J call TRBJ2-7; D not certain. Germline V CDR1 and CDR2: KGHSH, LQKENI. The CDR3 is 12 amino acids. V lost 5 bases and J lost 1, with 6 bases in between. The CDR3 is CASSIKSYEQYF. The CDR3 nucleotides read TGTGCCAGCTCAATCAAGTCCTACGAGCAGTACTTC.

This clonotype was seen repeatedly, ten times or more. This sequence joins TRBV3-1 and TRBJ1-1; D may be TRBD1 (5 bases). The ends were cut back, 6 bases at V and 1 base at J, with 12 bases in the middle. The CDR3 is made up of 14 amino acids. Germline CDR1 reads LGHDT; CDR2 reads YNNKEL (reference sequence). CDR3 sequence (DNA): TGTGCCAGCAGTCCCATGGGGCGGAACACTGAAGCTTTCTTT. This translates into CASSPMGRNTEAFF.

The genes are TRBV6-2 or TRBV6-3 and TRBJ2-1; 16 bases are a match to TRBD2. The CDR3 is made up of 17 amino acids. The trim removed 2 bases at V and 9 bases at J, leaving 7 bases unmatched. CDR1 and CDR2 (germline): MNHEY, SVGEGT. The CDR3: CASSYDGTSGGAGEQFF. Here the CDR3 DNA reads TGTGCCAGCAGTTACGACGGGACTAGCGGGGGGGCCGGTGAGCAGTTCTTC.

This clonotype appeared many times. This sequence joins TRBV6-5 and TRBJ1-3; possibly TRBD1 for D (5 bases). This CDR3 is built from 14 residues. Germline CDR1 and CDR2: MNHEY and SVGAGI. With 4 bases removed from V and 2 bases from J, the gap between germline ends came to 9 bases. The CDR3 coding sequence is TGTGCCAGCAGTTTTGGCAGGGCTGGAAACACCATATATTTT. Amino acids: CASSFGRAGNTIYF.

This sequence joins TRBV13 and TRBJ1-1; D gene unclear. The germline gives CDR1 PRHDT, CDR2 FYEKMQ (reference sequence). The length of the CDR3 is 12 residues. V was cut by 5 bases and J by 5 bases, with 9 bases left in between. CDR3 residues: CASSLTLTEAFF. The CDR3 DNA reads TGTGCCAGCAGCCTTACCCTTACTGAAGCTTTCTTT.

This clonotype was observed at least ten times. The chain has TRBV11-1 and TRBJ1-5; unclear D gene. CDR1 is SGHAT, CDR2 FQDESV, per germline (reference sequence). The V end lost 5 bases, the J end lost 0 bases, and 8 bases lay between the germline ends. CDR3 length: 14 residues. The chain's CDR3 is CASSPRDSNQPQHF. CDR3 DNA sequence: TGTGCCAGCAGCCCTCGGGATAGCAATCAGCCCCAGCATTTT.

The gene calls are TRBV5-4 and TRBJ2-6; no clear D. CDR1 is SGHNT, CDR2 YYREEE, per germline (reference sequence). The CDR3 length is 13 residues. V was shortened by 3 bases and J by 2 bases, with 3 bases between the two germline ends. The CDR3 coding sequence is TGTGCCAGCAGCTCCCCTGGGGCCAACGTCCTGACTTTC. Translated, it gives CASSSPGANVLTF.

This clonotype was found many times. The chain has TRBV15 and TRBJ2-1, with 10 bases lining up with TRBD2. V was clipped by 3 bases and J by 1 base; unmatched bases: 9. Germline CDR1 is LNHNV and CDR2 is YYDKDF (reference sequence). This CDR3 is 18 amino acids long. The chain's CDR3 is CATSSLGLAGVSYNEQFF. The CDR3 DNA follows: TGTGCCACCAGCAGTTTAGGGCTAGCGGGGGTGTCCTACAATGAGCAGTTCTTC.

This clonotype showed up many times. This chain uses TRBV6-5 with TRBJ1-2, with 7 nucleotides matching TRBD1. The germline V gene encodes CDR1 MNHEY and CDR2 SVGAGI. Unmatched junction bases numbered 3, after V lost 5 bases and J lost 0 bases. There are 14 residues in the CDR3. This CDR3 is CASSRDRANYGYTF. The CDR3 DNA follows: TGTGCCAGCAGTCGGGACAGAGCTAACTATGGCTACACCTTC.